The 32 T cell receptor beta chains below were found in one sample sequenced in a study of identical twins. TCRdb re-derived calls from the 5' RACE reads in MiXCR, one entry per CDR3 protein. The sample lists approximately 230,000 distinct CDR3 sequences, around 15% occurring once. Material: memory (CD45RO+) T cells sorted from blood. These receptors all come from a young woman in good health.

As DNA, the CDR3 is TGTGCCAGCAGCTTAGTAGGCTTCTACGAGCAGTACTTC. Amino acid sequence: CASSLVGFYEQYF. The chain carries TRBV7-2 and TRBJ2-7; D gene unclear. The CDR3 covers 13 residues. The germline CDR1 and CDR2 sequences are SGHTA and FQGNSA. V was cut by 1 base and J by 3 bases, with 7 bases left in between.

The chain uses TRBV6-1 and TRBJ2-7, with D perhaps matching TRBD1 (6 bases). This CDR3 comprises 14 residues. Germline V gene data show CDR1 as MNHNS and CDR2 as SASEGT. Trimming took 6 bases from V and 3 from J, leaving 15 bases between them. CDR3 region: CASSRDRIYYEQYF. CDR3 nucleotide sequence: TGTGCCAGCAGCCGAGACAGGATATACTACGAGCAGTACTTC.

The rearrangement links TRBV5-1 to TRBJ2-5, with D possibly matching TRBD2 (6 bases). Trimming removed 6 bases at V and 2 bases at J, with 17 bases between. CDR1 and CDR2 from the germline V gene are SGHRS and YFSETQ. This CDR3 spans 15 amino acids. The CDR3 DNA sequence: TGCGCCAGCACCCACGGCGGGGATCCGCAAGAGACCCAGTACTTC. Its translation is CASTHGGDPQETQYF.

V usage is TRBV9 and J usage is TRBJ2-7; 7 bases align to TRBD2. Trimming took 0 bases from V and 5 from J; bases not matched to a gene: 5. Germline CDR1 reads SGDLS; CDR2 reads YYNGEE. The CDR3 totals 14 residues. The CDR3 region has the DNA TGTGCCAGCAGCGTAGCGGCGGGAGCCCACGAGCAGTACTTC. This encodes CASSVAAGAHEQYF.

V gene TRBV29-1 combines with J gene TRBJ2-3; D is unclear. Germline V gives CDR1 SQVTM, CDR2 ANQGSEA. Trimming removed 5 bases from V and 5 bases from J, with 8 bases in between. The CDR3 is made up of 11 amino acids. The CDR3 DNA sequence: TGCAGCGTTTCACATAGAGATACGCAGTATTTT. As protein: CSVSHRDTQYF.

The CDR3, as DNA: TGTGCCAGCAGCGTGGGCTGGGGCTACACCTTC. Translation: CASSVGWGYTF. The rearrangement links TRBV9 to TRBJ1-2; no firm D call. Trimming shortened V by 2 bases and J by 8 bases, and 7 bases separated the two germline ends. The CDR3 is made up of 11 amino acids. The germline gives CDR1 SGDLS, CDR2 YYNGEE.

This clonotype was picked up a small number of times. J is TRBJ1-2 and V is TRBV2, with 9 nucleotides matching TRBD1. The CDR3 length is 15 residues. V gave up 10 bases and J gave up 8 bases; unmatched junction bases: 17. Germline values: CDR1 SNHLY, CDR2 FYNNEI. The CDR3, as DNA: TGTGCCACCCCGCCGAGGACAGGGGCGTTCAGAGGCTACACCTTC. This gives the protein CATPPRTGAFRGYTF.

This clonotype was recorded many times. V and J are TRBV7-9 and TRBJ1-1, with D tentatively TRBD1 (6 bases). Germline V lookup: CDR1 SEHNR, CDR2 FQNEAQ (reference sequence). V was shortened by 6 bases and J by 4 bases, with 12 bases between the two germline ends. This CDR3 has 13 residues. CDR3 sequence reads: CASSTGYGTEAFF. The CDR3 DNA sequence: TGTGCCAGCAGTACAGGGTATGGCACTGAAGCTTTCTTT.

This clonotype occurred many times. The genes are TRBV29-1 and TRBJ2-1; 8 bases map to TRBD2. CDR3 length equals 16 residues. The germline V gene has CDR1 SQVTM and CDR2 ANQGSEA. V lost 2 bases and J lost 1; bases outside the gene matches: 7. CDR3 region: CSVETRLAGSYNEQFF. Here the CDR3 DNA reads TGCAGCGTTGAAACTAGGCTAGCGGGTTCCTACAATGAGCAGTTCTTC.

A few counts support this clonotype. This chain joins TRBV25-1 and TRBJ2-3; D ambiguous. This CDR3 is 13 amino acids long. The germline V gene has CDR1 MGHDK and CDR2 SYGVNS. With 1 base removed from V and 11 bases from J, the gap between germline ends came to 13 bases. This CDR3 is CASSEFDGPGQYF. DNA for the CDR3: TGTGCCAGCAGTGAATTTGACGGGCCCGGGCAGTATTTT.

The chain combines TRBV11-2 with TRBJ2-1, with 9 positions matching TRBD2. V was clipped by 3 bases and J by 6 bases; unmatched bases: 6. The CDR3 sequence is 15 residues long. The germline gives CDR1 SGHAT, CDR2 FQNNGV. CDR3 loop: CASSLGLATSNEQFF. CDR3 coding DNA: TGTGCCAGCAGCTTGGGACTAGCTACTTCCAATGAGCAGTTCTTC.

With regard to this clonotype: Possible read error: a much larger clone is one base away. The genes are TRBV11-3 and TRBJ2-2; TRBD1 matches 11 bases. The trim removed 8 bases at V and 4 bases at J, leaving 12 bases unmatched. Germline V gene lookup returns CDR1 SGHNT and CDR2 YENEEA. The CDR3 runs to 17 residues. The CDR3 DNA is TGTGCCAGCCACTTTTCTGTTGGGACAGGGGGCACCGGGGAGCTGTTTTTT. Translation gives CASHFSVGTGGTGELFF.

The rearrangement uses TRBV29-1 and TRBJ2-1; tentatively, D is TRBD2 (6 bases). The CDR3 extends over 13 amino acids. In germline, CDR1 is SQVTM, CDR2 ANQGSEA. V shed 8 bases and J shed 0 bases, with 11 bases lying between them. CDR3 sequence reads: CSLRDFSYNEQFF. CDR3 DNA: TGCAGCTTACGGGACTTCTCCTACAATGAGCAGTTCTTC.

The count of this clonotype is one. V gene TRBV20-1 combines with J gene TRBJ2-5, with TRBD2 matching over 13 bases. The germline gives CDR1 DFQATT, CDR2 SNEGSKA (reference sequence). V lost 3 bases to trimming and J lost 4 bases; unmatched junction nucleotides: 5. This CDR3 is built from 15 residues. The CDR3 sequence: CSASSLAGGGETQYF. The CDR3 DNA reads as TGCAGTGCTAGCTCACTAGCGGGAGGGGGAGAGACCCAGTACTTC.

This clonotype was recorded at least ten times. V usage is TRBV12-3 or TRBV12-4 and J usage is TRBJ1-4; D remains unclear. The CDR3 totals 14 residues. V was cut by 6 bases and J by 8 bases, with 16 bases left in between. CDR3 sequence: CASSPGGNGEKLFF. CDR3 sequence (DNA): TGTGCCAGCAGCCCCGGTGGGAACGGCGAAAAACTGTTTTTT.

The chain recombines TRBV27 with TRBJ2-5, with D possibly matching TRBD2 (6 bases). Germline CDR1 reads MNHEY; CDR2 reads SMNVEV (reference sequence). Trimming took 5 bases from V and 2 from J, leaving 18 bases between them. The CDR3 loop spans 16 amino acids. DNA for the CDR3: TGTGCCAGCAGTCCCTATCTTTTTGCGGGACAAGAGACCCAGTACTTC. Its protein product is CASSPYLFAGQETQYF.

In its sample, this clonotype was seen a few times. This rearrangement joins TRBV5-6 to TRBJ2-1; maybe TRBD2 (5 bases). V was clipped by 0 bases and J by 0 bases, with 10 bases between them. The CDR3 has 16 residues. The V gene's germline CDR1 is SGHDT and CDR2 YYEEEE. In DNA, the CDR3 is TGTGCCAGCAGCTTGGAAACGGGGAACTCCTACAATGAGCAGTTCTTC. Its translation: CASSLETGNSYNEQFF.

This clonotype was seen only a few times. CDR3 coding DNA: TGTGCCAGCAGCCCCGCCGTTTCGGAAGCTTTCTTT. Its protein product is CASSPAVSEAFF. The V and J genes are TRBV6-6 and TRBJ1-1; D unclear. V was pared by 6 bases and J by 8 bases, with 13 bases between. The CDR3 has 12 amino acids. Germline V gene sequence: CDR1 MNHNY, CDR2 SVGAGI (reference sequence).

The chain uses TRBV5-1 and TRBJ2-1, with TRBD1 as a possible D gene (5 bases). Per the germline V gene, CDR1 is SGHRS and CDR2 is YFSETQ. Trimming removed 0 bases at V and 9 bases at J, with 7 bases between. The CDR3 extends over 12 amino acids. CDR3 amino acids: CASSLERGEQFF. As DNA, the CDR3 is TGCGCCAGCAGCTTGGAAAGGGGTGAGCAGTTCTTC.

This clonotype occurred a few times. The chain has TRBV6-1 and TRBJ1-2; D is unclear. CDR1 is MNHNS and CDR2 is SASEGT in the germline V gene. The CDR3 consists of 16 residues. V lost 7 bases to trimming and J lost 2 bases, with 20 bases between them. In DNA form, the CDR3 reads TGTGCCAGCAATCCCGATGGGTTCGGGGTAAACTATGGCTACACCTTC. Protein: CASNPDGFGVNYGYTF.

The J gene is TRBJ1-5, the V gene TRBV10-2, with unresolved D. There are 19 residues in the CDR3. CDR1 is WSHSY and CDR2 is SAAADI in the germline V gene. V dropped 0 bases and J dropped 1 base, with 19 bases sitting between them. In nucleotides, the CDR3 is TGCGCCAGCAGTGAGTCGGATTCGTTTGGGGAGGACAGCAATCAGCCCCAGCATTTT. This gives the protein CASSESDSFGEDSNQPQHF.

In its sample, this clonotype was seen a few times. This rearrangement joins TRBV10-3 to TRBJ2-1, with D possibly TRBD2 on 6 matching bases. This CDR3 spans 14 amino acids. CDR1 ENHRY and CDR2 SYGVKD come from the germline V gene. V lost 6 bases and J 6 bases, leaving 15 bases between the germline ends. The CDR3 region has the DNA TGTGCCATCAGGGGCGGAGCGGGCCGCAATGAGCAGTTCTTC. Its translation is CAIRGGAGRNEQFF.

This clonotype was seen many times. The V gene is TRBV10-2, the J gene TRBJ2-5; no clear D gene. Trimming took 8 bases from V and 3 from J, leaving 13 bases between them. The CDR3 covers 13 residues. Germline-derived CDR1 and CDR2 are WSHSY and SAAADI. The CDR3 is CASQLVLEETQYF. In DNA, the CDR3 is TGCGCCAGCCAGCTCGTACTTGAAGAGACCCAGTACTTC.

This clonotype was seen ten or more times. This sequence joins TRBV20-1 and TRBJ1-2, with 9 bases fitting TRBD1. CDR1 is DFQATT and CDR2 is SNEGSKA in the germline V gene (reference sequence). The CDR3 is 14 residues long. Trimming at V came to 1 base and at J to 3 bases, leaving 3 bases not matched to a gene. This CDR3 reads CSARVTGGYYGYTF. The CDR3 nucleotides read TGCAGTGCTAGAGTGACAGGGGGGTACTATGGCTACACCTTC.

This clonotype occurred a few times. This sequence joins TRBV5-1 and TRBJ1-3, with 8 nucleotides matching TRBD1. With V trimmed by 4 bases and J by 2 bases, 11 bases remained unmatched. Germline values: CDR1 SGHRS, CDR2 YFSETQ. This CDR3 spans 17 amino acids. DNA of the CDR3: TGCGCCAGCAGCCCGGACCGGACAGGGCGGACTGGAAACACCATATATTTT. Translation gives CASSPDRTGRTGNTIYF.

This chain joins TRBV7-9 and TRBJ2-5; D remains unclear. V was trimmed by 7 bases and J by 5 bases, leaving 11 bases between them. There are 12 residues in the CDR3. From germline, CDR1 is SEHNR and CDR2 FQNEAQ (reference sequence). The CDR3 sequence is CASTSQGETQYF. DNA for the CDR3: TGTGCCAGCACCTCCCAAGGGGAGACCCAGTACTTC.

This clonotype has a handful of counts. This chain joins TRBV5-1 and TRBJ2-3, with 9 positions matching TRBD2. Unmatched junction bases numbered 7, after V lost 7 bases and J lost 4 bases. Per the germline V gene, CDR1 is SGHRS and CDR2 is YFSETQ. This CDR3 comprises 14 residues. Written as DNA, the CDR3 is TGCGCCAGCCTGGGCGGCGGGGGGGCAGATACGCAGTATTTT. It translates to CASLGGGGADTQYF. The entire variable domain, with the rest obtained from reference TRBV5-1 and TRBJ2-3, is as follows: KAGVTQTPRYLIKTRGQQVTLSCSPISGHRSVSWYQQTPGQGLQFLFEYFSETQRNKGNFPGRFSGRQFSNSRSEMNVSTLELGDSALYLCASLGGGGADTQYFGPGTRLTVL.

This clonotype was seen many times. The chain uses TRBV5-6 and TRBJ2-2; perhaps TRBD2 as D (6 bases). Between the trimmed V and J ends, which lost 4 bases and 0 bases, there was a span of 10 bases. The CDR3 contains 15 residues. Per the germline V gene, CDR1 is SGHDT and CDR2 is YYEEEE. CDR3 residues: CASSRLGSNTGELFF. Written as DNA, the CDR3 is TGTGCCAGCAGCAGACTAGGCTCGAACACCGGGGAGCTGTTTTTT.

This clonotype came up once. The rearrangement links TRBV5-1 to TRBJ2-3, with TRBD1 matching 9 bases. V was clipped by 4 bases and J by 3 bases; unmatched bases: 6. The germline V gene has CDR1 SGHRS and CDR2 YFSETQ. The CDR3 length is 15 residues. CDR3 coding DNA: TGCGCCAGCAGCGCTTCCGGGACAGGGACAGATACGCAGTATTTT. Translation gives CASSASGTGTDTQYF. Full variable domain (rest looked up from reference TRBV5-1 and TRBJ2-3): KAGVTQTPRYLIKTRGQQVTLSCSPISGHRSVSWYQQTPGQGLQFLFEYFSETQRNKGNFPGRFSGRQFSNSRSEMNVSTLELGDSALYLCASSASGTGTDTQYFGPGTRLTVL.

The chain links TRBV20-1 to TRBJ1-1; 7 nucleotides line up with TRBD1. Trimming cost V 2 bases and J 6 bases; bases outside gene matches: 12. The CDR3 has 15 residues. CDR1 and CDR2 from the germline V gene are DFQATT and SNEGSKA (reference sequence). CDR3 residues: CSARKGQALGSEAFF. DNA for the CDR3: TGCAGTGCTAGAAAAGGACAGGCTCTCGGGTCTGAAGCTTTCTTT.

This clonotype has only a few counts. The chain carries TRBV4-3 and TRBJ1-2, with 9 bases that match TRBD1. CDR1 is LGHNA and CDR2 is YSLEER in the germline V gene. The CDR3 totals 16 residues. Losses at the gene ends were 3 bases for V and 5 bases for J; bases not matched to a gene: 10. The CDR3 DNA sequence: TGCGCCAGCAGCCATTACGGACAGGGGCCATTATATGGCTACACCTTC. Translation: CASSHYGQGPLYGYTF.

This clonotype was picked up a small number of times. The chain has TRBV5-5 and TRBJ1-1; 11 positions match TRBD1. CDR1 is SGHKS, CDR2 YYEKEE, per germline (reference sequence). Trimming took 4 bases from V and 2 from J; bases not matched to a gene: 7. This CDR3 region has 16 residues. CDR3 nucleotides: TGTGCCAGCAGCACGTGGACAGGGGGCGACAACACTGAAGCTTTCTTT. The encoded protein is CASSTWTGGDNTEAFF.